This T cell receptor (beta chain) was retrieved from a study of blood T cell repertoires in COVID-19. Study summary: There were acute and convalescent COVID-19 samples, and they came from the United States, Italy and Spain. T cells, B-cell-depleted T cells, or PBMCs supplied cDNA or gDNA.

Original data processing: Reference gene primer amplification gave nucleated cell count estimates. Sequencing was performed with immunoSEQ multiplex PCR; in TCRdb, only in-frame clones are kept and a portion is missing. Clone size and the V and J calls come from that table; the DNA yielded D and trimming. Here the sample spans about 380,000 clones, around 87% being singletons. Germline CDR1 reads MNHEY; CDR2 reads SVGEGT. With V trimmed by 0 bases and J by 5 bases, 4 bases remained unmatched. The CDR3 spans 15 residues. J is TRBJ2-7 and V is TRBV6-2 or TRBV6-3; TRBD2 matches at 10 bases. The sequence was obtained from a man between 18 and 29 years old with active or convalescent COVID-19. Input material: peripheral blood. CDR3 in DNA: TGTGCCAGCAGTTACTCTAGCGGGGGGAGCCACGAGCAGTACTTC. It yields the protein CASSYSSGGSHEQYF.